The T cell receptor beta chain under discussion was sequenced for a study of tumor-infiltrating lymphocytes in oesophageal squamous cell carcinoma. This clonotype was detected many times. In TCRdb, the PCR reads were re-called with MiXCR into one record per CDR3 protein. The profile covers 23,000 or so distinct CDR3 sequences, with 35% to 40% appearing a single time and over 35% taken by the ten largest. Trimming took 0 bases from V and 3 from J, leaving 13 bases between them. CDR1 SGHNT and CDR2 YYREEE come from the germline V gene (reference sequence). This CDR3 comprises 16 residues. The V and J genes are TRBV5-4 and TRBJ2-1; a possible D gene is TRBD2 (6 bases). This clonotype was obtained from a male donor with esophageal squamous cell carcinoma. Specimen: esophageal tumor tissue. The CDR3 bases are TGTGCCAGCAGCTTGGTCGGAGGGTCAGTCTACAATGAGCAGTTCTTC. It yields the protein CASSLVGGSVYNEQFF. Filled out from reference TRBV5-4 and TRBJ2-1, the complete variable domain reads ETGVTQSPTHLIKTRGQQVTLRCSSQSGHNTVSWYQQALGQGPQFIFQYYREEENGRGNFPPRFSGLQFPNYSSELNVNALELDDSALYLCASSLVGGSVYNEQFFGPGTRLTVL.